This T cell receptor beta chain is from a study of vaccination and CD4 T cells after COVID-19. Regarding time point: late sampling 161 to 241 days after vaccination in three convalescent patients. Treatment denoted: 10-day PBMC culture with coronavirus spike peptide pools or control peptides (ViraFEST assay). About this clonotype itself: Its specificity is not known.

V shed 0 bases, J shed 6 bases, and the junction held 7 bases outside the gene matches. The germline V gene encodes CDR1 LNHNV and CDR2 YYDKDF (reference sequence). This CDR3 comprises 15 residues. The assay that was used to sequence DNA from cultured CD4+ T cells was the Oncomine TCR Beta short-read assay. MiXCR, applied by TCRdb to the PCR reads, yields one record per CDR3 protein. The table has around 18,000 distinct CDR3 sequences, 51% seen once. Source: CD4+ T cells from blood, cultured in vitro, taken about 7 months after SARS-CoV-2 vaccination. This TCR was sampled from a human donor who had recovered from COVID-19. The chain joins TRBV15 to TRBJ1-1; 7 bases align to TRBD1. CDR3 DNA: TGTGCCACCAGCAGAGATGCAGGGGGAAGGCCTGAAGCTTTCTTT. This translates into CATSRDAGGRPEAFF.